This T cell receptor (beta chain) was sequenced during a study of blood T cell repertoires in COVID-19. The CDR3 totals 12 residues. Germline V lookup: CDR1 MNHEY, CDR2 SVGAGI. Trimming left V 6 bases short and J 5 bases short, with 11 bases between. The method was immunoSEQ multiplex PCR; TCRdb's version includes in-frame clones alone and lacks a portion of them. The table has fewer than 400,000 clones, around nine tenths seen once. This chain joins TRBV6-5 and TRBJ2-7; a weak D match, TRBD1 (7 bases). The sample was peripheral blood. This TCR came from a human donor in a cohort sampled during active COVID-19. The CDR3 spells CASSRGTDEQYF. The DNA for the CDR3 is TGTGCCAGCAGCCGCGGGACAGACGAGCAGTACTTC.